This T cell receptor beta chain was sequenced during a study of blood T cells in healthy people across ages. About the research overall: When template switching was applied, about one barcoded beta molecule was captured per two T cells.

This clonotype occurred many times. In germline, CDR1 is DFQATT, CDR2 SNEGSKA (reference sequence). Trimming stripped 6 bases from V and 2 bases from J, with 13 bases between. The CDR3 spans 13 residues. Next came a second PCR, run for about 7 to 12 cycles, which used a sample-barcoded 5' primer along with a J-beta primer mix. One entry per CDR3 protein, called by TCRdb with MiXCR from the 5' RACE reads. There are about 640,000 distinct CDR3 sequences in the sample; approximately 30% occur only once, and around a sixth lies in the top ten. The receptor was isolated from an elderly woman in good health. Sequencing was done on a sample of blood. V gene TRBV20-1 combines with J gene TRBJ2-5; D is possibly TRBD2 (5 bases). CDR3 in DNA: TGCAGTGCGTTGGGAGTTGGGCAAGAGACCCAGTACTTC. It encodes CSALGVGQETQYF.